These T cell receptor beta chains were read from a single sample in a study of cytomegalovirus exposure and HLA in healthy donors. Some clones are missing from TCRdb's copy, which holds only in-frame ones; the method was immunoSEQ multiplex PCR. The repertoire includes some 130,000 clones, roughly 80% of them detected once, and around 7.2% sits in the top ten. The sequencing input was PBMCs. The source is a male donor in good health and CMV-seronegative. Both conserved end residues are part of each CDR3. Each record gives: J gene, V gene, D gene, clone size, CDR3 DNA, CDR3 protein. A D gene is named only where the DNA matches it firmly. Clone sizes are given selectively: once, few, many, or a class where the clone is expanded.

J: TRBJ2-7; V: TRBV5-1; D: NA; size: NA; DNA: TGCGCCAGCAGCTTGGTTAGCAGGGACTACGAGCAGTACTTC; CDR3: CASSLVSRDYEQYF
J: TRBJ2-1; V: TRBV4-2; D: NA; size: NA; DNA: TGTGCCAGCAGCCTTAACCAACCCAAACAGGGCCAGTTCTTC; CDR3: CASSLNQPKQGQFF
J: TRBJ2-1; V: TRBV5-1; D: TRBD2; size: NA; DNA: TGCGCCAGCAGCAGTATACTAGCGGGAGGAATGTATGAGCAGTTCTTC; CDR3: CASSSILAGGMYEQFF
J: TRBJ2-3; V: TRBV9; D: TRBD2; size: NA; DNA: TGTGCCAGCAGCTATCGACTAGCGGGGGGTGATACGCAGTATTTT; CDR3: CASSYRLAGGDTQYF
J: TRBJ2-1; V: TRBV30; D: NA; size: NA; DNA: TGTGCCTGGTCTAGCATCCTCTCCTACAATGAGCAGTTCTTC; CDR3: CAWSSILSYNEQFF
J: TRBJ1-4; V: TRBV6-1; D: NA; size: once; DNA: TGTGCCAGCAGTCCGACAGGTGACGTGGGAAAACTGTTTTTT; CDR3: CASSPTGDVGKLFF
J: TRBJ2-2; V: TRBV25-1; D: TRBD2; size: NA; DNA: TGTGCCAGCAGTGACCTCAACACGGGACTAGCCGCCGTCGGGGAGCTGTTTTTT; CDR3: CASSDLNTGLAAVGELFF
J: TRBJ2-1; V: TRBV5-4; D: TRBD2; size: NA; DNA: TGTGCCAGCAGCTTGTCGGGAGGCTCCTACAATGAGCAGTTCTTC; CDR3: CASSLSGGSYNEQFF
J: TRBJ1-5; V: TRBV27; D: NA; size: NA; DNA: TGTGCCAGCAGTTTAGGGGGGGGACAGCCCCAGCATTTT; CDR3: CASSLGGGQPQHF
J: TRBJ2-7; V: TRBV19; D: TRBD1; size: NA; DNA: TGTGCCAGTAGTCCGGGACAGTTAGAGCAGTACTTC; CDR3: CASSPGQLEQYF
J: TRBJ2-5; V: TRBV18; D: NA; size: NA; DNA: TGTGCCAGCTCCCTATCCGGGTACCAAGAGACCCAGTACTTC; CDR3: CASSLSGYQETQYF
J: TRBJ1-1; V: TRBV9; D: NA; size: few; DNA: TGTGCCAGCAGCGTATCAGATATGAACACTGAAGCTTTCTTT; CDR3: CASSVSDMNTEAFF
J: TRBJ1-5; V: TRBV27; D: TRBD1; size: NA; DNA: TGTGCCAGCAGACGCCGGGACAGCGACAATCAGCCCCAGCATTTT; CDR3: CASRRRDSDNQPQHF
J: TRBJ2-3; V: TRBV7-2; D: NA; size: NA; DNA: TGTGCCAGCAGCCCCGACAGAGCCGGAGAAGATACGCAGTATTTT; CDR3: CASSPDRAGEDTQYF
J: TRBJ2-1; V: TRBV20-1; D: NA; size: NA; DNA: TGCAGTGCTAGCGGGTACAATGAGCAGTTCTTC; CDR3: CSASGYNEQFF
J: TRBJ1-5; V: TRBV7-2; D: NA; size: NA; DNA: TGTGCCAGCAGCTTAGGGTTACGGGGTGTCAATCAGCCCCAGCATTTT; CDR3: CASSLGLRGVNQPQHF
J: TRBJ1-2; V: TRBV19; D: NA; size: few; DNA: TGTGCCAGTAGTCAGCGGGGGGCAGGATATGGCTACACCTTC; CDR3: CASSQRGAGYGYTF
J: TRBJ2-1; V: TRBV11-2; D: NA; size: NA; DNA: TGTGCCAGCAGCTTTTTCTCCCCTCCGGGACAAATATACAATGAGCAGTTCTTC; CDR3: CASSFFSPPGQIYNEQFF
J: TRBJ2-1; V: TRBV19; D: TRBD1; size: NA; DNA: TGTGCCAGTAGTATGACAGGGAACTCCTACAATGAGCAGTTCTTC; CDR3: CASSMTGNSYNEQFF
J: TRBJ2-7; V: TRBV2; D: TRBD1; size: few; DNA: TGTGCCAGCAGTGCCCGGGACAGACTATACGAGCAGTACTTC; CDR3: CASSARDRLYEQYF
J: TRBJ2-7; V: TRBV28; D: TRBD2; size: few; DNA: TGTGCCAGCAGTTATGCGGGAGAAGTGGAGCAGCACTTC; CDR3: CASSYAGEVEQHF
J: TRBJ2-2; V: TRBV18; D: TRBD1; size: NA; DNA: TGTGCCAGCTCAACGGGACAGGGGGCCGTCGGGGAGCTGTTTTTT; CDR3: CASSTGQGAVGELFF
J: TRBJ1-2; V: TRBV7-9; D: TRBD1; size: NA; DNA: TGTGCCAGCAGCTTAGTGGGACAGGGGACAAGTCCCTATGGCTACACCTTC; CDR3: CASSLVGQGTSPYGYTF
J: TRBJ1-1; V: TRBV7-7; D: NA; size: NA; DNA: TGTGCTAGCAGGATCCCGCTTGTCTCCTCAAGGGCGGGAACTGAAGCTTTCTTT; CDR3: CASRIPLVSSRAGTEAFF
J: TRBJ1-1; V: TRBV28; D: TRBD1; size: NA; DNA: TGTGCCAGCCCGCCGGCACAGGGGGCGTTCACTGAAGCTTTCTTT; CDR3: CASPPAQGAFTEAFF
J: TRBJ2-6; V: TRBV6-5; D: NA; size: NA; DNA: TGTGCCAGCAGTAGAAAGGGGAGGGCCAACGTCCTGACTTTC; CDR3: CASSRKGRANVLTF
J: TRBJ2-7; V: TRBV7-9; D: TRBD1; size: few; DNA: TGTGCCAGCAGCTTATCGACAGGGGAAGAGCAGTACTTC; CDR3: CASSLSTGEEQYF
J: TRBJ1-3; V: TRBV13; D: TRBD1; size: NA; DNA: TGTGCCAGCAGCACCACCCGACAGGGTAGATACTCTGGAAACACCATATATTTT; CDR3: CASSTTRQGRYSGNTIYF
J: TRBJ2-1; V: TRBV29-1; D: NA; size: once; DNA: TGCAGCGGGACGACTATACCTACGGATGAGCAGTTCTTC; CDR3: CSGTTIPTDEQFF
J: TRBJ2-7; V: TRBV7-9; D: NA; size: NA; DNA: TGTGCCAGCAGCTTAGGTGGCGGATCCTACGAGCAGTACTTC; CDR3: CASSLGGGSYEQYF
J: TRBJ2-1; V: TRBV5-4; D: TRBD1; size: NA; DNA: TGTGCCAGCAGCCCCCGGGACAGGGTTTACAATGAGCAGTTCTTC; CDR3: CASSPRDRVYNEQFF
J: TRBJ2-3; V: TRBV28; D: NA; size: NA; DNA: TGTGCCAGCAGTTCCTCACAGGGAGCGCAGTATTTT; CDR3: CASSSSQGAQYF
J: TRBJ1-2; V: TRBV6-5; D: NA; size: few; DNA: TGTGCCAGCAGTTCCATTACAGGGTGGAGTGGCTACACCTTC; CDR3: CASSSITGWSGYTF
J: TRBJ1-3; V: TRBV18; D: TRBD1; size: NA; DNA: TGTGCCAGCTCACCGACGACAGGGTACGGAAACACCATATATTTT; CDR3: CASSPTTGYGNTIYF
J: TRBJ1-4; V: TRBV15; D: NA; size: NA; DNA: TGTGCCACCAGCAGAGCGGAGGTTCTTAATGAAAAACTGTTTTTT; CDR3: CATSRAEVLNEKLFF
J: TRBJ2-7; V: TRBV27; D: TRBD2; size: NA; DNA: TGTGCCAGCATCCCATTAGCGGGGCCACGGGGCGAGCAGTACTTC; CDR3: CASIPLAGPRGEQYF
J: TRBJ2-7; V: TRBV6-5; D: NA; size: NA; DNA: TGTGCCAGCAGCCCTGCGGGTTCCGAGCAGTACTTC; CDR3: CASSPAGSEQYF
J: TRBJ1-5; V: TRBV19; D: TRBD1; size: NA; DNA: TGTGCCAGTAGTATAGCACAACAGGGGGGCAATCAGCCCCAGCATTTT; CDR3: CASSIAQQGGNQPQHF
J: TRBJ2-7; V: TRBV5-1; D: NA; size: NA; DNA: TGCGCCAGCGGTTTACAGGGTACTAGGGCCGAGCAGTACTTC; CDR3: CASGLQGTRAEQYF
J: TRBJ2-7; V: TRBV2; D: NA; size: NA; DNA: TGTGCCAGCAGTAAGACAGTCTCCTACGAGCAGTACTTC; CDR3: CASSKTVSYEQYF
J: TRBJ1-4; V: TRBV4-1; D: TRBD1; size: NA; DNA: TGCGCCAGCAGCCTCAGGACAGGGTCTAATGAAAAACTGTTTTTT; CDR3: CASSLRTGSNEKLFF